Below, 24 T cell receptor beta chains from the same sample are listed, as sequenced in a study of breast tumors, draining lymph nodes, adjacent tissues. One entry per CDR3 protein, called by TCRdb with MiXCR from the multiplex PCR reads. The sample lists about 22,000 distinct CDR3 sequences, roughly 55% occurring once. The sample consisted of breast tumor tissue. These receptors came from a female donor with breast cancer. Some clones in this sample may be carry-over from other donors' samples.

Note on this clonotype: This could be a read error, since a much larger clone is one nucleotide away. The chain carries TRBV7-9 and TRBJ2-5, with 9 bases matching TRBD2. Trimming at V came to 5 bases and at J to 9 bases, leaving 19 bases not matched to a gene. Germline assignment: CDR1 SEHNR and CDR2 FQNEAQ (reference sequence). The CDR3 runs to 17 residues. The DNA for the CDR3 is TGTGCCAGCAGCCCCGGGACTAGCAGGAGGGCCCGGGAGCCCCAGTACTTC. Translating gives CASSPGTSRRAREPQYF.

In its sample, this clonotype is medium-sized. The rearrangement joins TRBV7-3 to TRBJ2-5; 7 bases are a match to TRBD1. This CDR3 contains 14 residues. The V gene end was trimmed by 5 bases and the J gene end by 4 bases; junction bases not matched to a gene: 7. Germline lookup yields CDR1 SGHTA and CDR2 FQGTGA. DNA of the CDR3: TGTGCCAGCAGCCCCACAGGGGCGGCAGAGACCCAGTACTTC. Translating it yields CASSPTGAAETQYF.

The chain is built from TRBV7-9 and TRBJ2-3; 14 bases align to TRBD2. Germline trimming cut 5 bases from V and 3 bases from J; bases unmatched to any gene: 4. There are 16 residues in the CDR3. CDR1 and CDR2 from the germline V gene are SEHNR and FQNEAQ (reference sequence). CDR3 nucleotide sequence: TGTGCCAGCAGCAATGGACTAGCGGGGGGAACAGATACGCAGTATTTT. Translating gives CASSNGLAGGTDTQYF. Drawing the rest from reference TRBV7-9 and TRBJ2-3, the complete variable domain is DTGVSQNPRHKITKRGQNVTFRCDPISEHNRLYWYRQTLGQGPEFLTYFQNEAQLEKSRLLSDRFSAERPKGSFSTLEIQRTEQGDSAMYLCASSNGLAGGTDTQYFGPGTRLTVL.

The chain carries TRBV7-3 and TRBJ2-3; D remains unclear. The CDR3 runs 15 residues. Per the germline V gene, CDR1 is SGHTA and CDR2 is FQGTGA. Trimming left V 1 base short and J 0 bases short, with 8 bases between. The CDR3 DNA reads as TGTGCCAGCAGCTTAAGCGTAACTAGCACAGATACGCAGTATTTT. This gives the protein CASSLSVTSTDTQYF.

The V call is TRBV6-5, the J call TRBJ1-5, with 8 bases aligning to TRBD1. Germline loops: CDR1 MNHEY, CDR2 SVGAGI. The CDR3 length is 15 residues. V was clipped by 6 bases and J by 7 bases; unmatched bases: 11. CDR3 DNA sequence: TGTGCCAGCAGCCCCTGGACAGGGAGGAGGCAGCCCCAGCATTTT. Its translation: CASSPWTGRRQPQHF.

A few counts support this clonotype. This rearrangement joins TRBV27 to TRBJ1-1; D uncertain. Trimming took 5 bases from V and 1 from J, leaving 5 bases between them. In germline, CDR1 is MNHEY, CDR2 SMNVEV (reference sequence). The CDR3 sequence is 12 residues long. Here the CDR3 reads CASSTRNTEAFF. The CDR3 region has the DNA TGTGCCAGCAGTACAAGGAACACTGAAGCTTTCTTT.

The rearrangement links TRBV27 to TRBJ2-2; D gene unclear. The length of the CDR3 is 16 residues. Germline V lookup: CDR1 MNHEY, CDR2 SMNVEV (reference sequence). V dropped 0 bases and J dropped 2 bases, with 10 bases sitting between them. As DNA, the CDR3 is TGTGCCAGCAGTTTATCAGGGCATGGAAACACCGGGGAGCTGTTTTTT. Its translation is CASSLSGHGNTGELFF.

This clonotype was detected many times. The chain is built from TRBV20-1 and TRBJ1-1, with D perhaps matching TRBD1 (5 bases). The CDR3 is 14 amino acids. Germline-derived CDR1 and CDR2 are DFQATT and SNEGSKA (reference sequence). The V and J ends lost 7 bases and 1 base respectively, with 16 bases between them. CDR3 sequence: CSVDRGNRNTEAFF. The CDR3 DNA is TGCAGTGTCGATAGGGGAAATAGGAACACTGAAGCTTTCTTT.

The chain links TRBV2 to TRBJ1-3; 7 bases are a match to TRBD1. Germline V gene lookup returns CDR1 SNHLY and CDR2 FYNNEI. Losses at the gene ends were 6 bases for V and 4 bases for J; bases not matched to a gene: 6. The CDR3 extends over 14 amino acids. CDR3 in amino acids: CASRGDSTGNTIYF. DNA for the CDR3: TGTGCCAGCAGGGGGGACAGCACCGGAAACACCATATATTTT. The complete variable domain, with remaining parts taken from reference TRBV2 and TRBJ1-3, reads EPEVTQTPSHQVTQMGQEVILRCVPISNHLYFYWYRQILGQKVEFLVSFYNNEISEKSEIFDDQFSVERPDGSNFTLKIRSTKLEDSAMYFCASRGDSTGNTIYFGEGSWLTVV.

With regard to this clonotype: This may come from a read error, since a much larger clone is one base off. The chain carries TRBV5-4 and TRBJ2-6, with a tentative D call TRBD2 (6 bases). This CDR3 is built from 17 residues. The germline gives CDR1 SGHNT, CDR2 YYREEE (reference sequence). As DNA, the CDR3 is TGTGCCAGCAGCTTGGTTGGAGCGGGCACTGGGGCCAACGCCCTGACTTTC. Its protein is CASSLVGAGTGANALTF.

This clonotype came up many times. The J gene is TRBJ2-3, the V gene TRBV10-2, with TRBD2 matching 11 bases. V shed 3 bases, J shed 4 bases, and the junction held 9 bases outside the gene matches. This CDR3 has 17 amino acids. Germline V lookup: CDR1 WSHSY, CDR2 SAAADI. The CDR3 here is CASSDRSTSGDADTQYF. As DNA, the CDR3 is TGCGCCAGCAGTGATAGGTCGACTAGCGGGGACGCAGATACGCAGTATTTT.

A note on this clonotype: This may be a read error, as it is one base from a much larger clone. The chain has TRBV14 and TRBJ2-1; TRBD1 matches at 7 bases. The CDR3 is made up of 17 amino acids. CDR1 and CDR2 (germline): SGHDN, FVKESK. CDR3 DNA: TGTGCCAGCAGCCAAGATCGCCGGACAGGACCATACACTGAGCAGTTCTTC. Its translation: CASSQDRRTGPYTEQFF.

This clonotype was observed many times. The chain recombines TRBV10-3 with TRBJ2-7; 8 bases align to TRBD2. The length of the CDR3 is 15 residues. The germline V gene has CDR1 ENHRY and CDR2 SYGVKD. V dropped 3 bases and J dropped 4; count of bases not matched to a gene: 8. The DNA of the CDR3 is TGTGCCATCAGTGAATCCGGGGGGGCGAATTACGAGCAGTACTTC. Amino acids: CAISESGGANYEQYF.

This clonotype occurred a few times. This chain links TRBV11-3 with TRBJ1-4; D is undetermined. This CDR3 is built from 13 residues. V gave up 5 bases and J gave up 5 bases, with 9 bases separating them. Per germline, CDR1 SGHNT and CDR2 YENEEA. In nucleotides, the CDR3 is TGTGCCAGCAGCCAAGGATCGAATGAAAAACTGTTTTTT. Translation gives CASSQGSNEKLFF.

This chain connects TRBV11-1 to TRBJ2-7; 13 bases line up with TRBD2. The germline V gene encodes CDR1 SGHAT and CDR2 FQDESV (reference sequence). J lost 7 bases, V lost 5 bases, and 5 bases had no gene match. The CDR3 sequence is 14 residues long. CDR3 DNA sequence: TGTGCCAGCAGCCTAAGACTAGCGGGGGGAGAGCAGTACTTC. It encodes CASSLRLAGGEQYF.

This chain joins TRBV7-6 and TRBJ1-5, with TRBD1 matching 7 bases. Germline CDR1 is SGHVS and CDR2 is FNYEAQ. CDR3 size: 15 residues. With 5 bases clipped from V and 0 bases from J, the junction kept 4 bases outside the gene matches. CDR3 coding DNA: TGTGCCAGCAGCCAGACAGGGCATAGCAATCAGCCCCAGCATTTT. Protein: CASSQTGHSNQPQHF. Looking up the rest from reference TRBV7-6 and TRBJ1-5 gives the full variable domain: GAGVSQSPRYKVTKRGQDVALRCDPISGHVSLYWYRQALGQGPEFLTYFNYEAQQDKSGLPNDRFSAERPEGSISTLTIQRTEQRDSAMYRCASSQTGHSNQPQHFGDGTRLSIL.

The table lists this clonotype with many counts. V and J are TRBV4-2 and TRBJ1-4, with D perhaps TRBD1 (6 bases). Germline assignment: CDR1 LGHNA and CDR2 YNFKEQ. The CDR3 loop spans 14 amino acids. With 10 bases removed from V and 6 bases from J, the gap between germline ends came to 18 bases. CDR3 DNA: TGTGCCACTTCAAGGGGAGGGGGGGATGAAAAACTGTTTTTT. It yields the protein CATSRGGGDEKLFF.

This chain connects TRBV7-6 to TRBJ1-3; 10 bases are shared with TRBD1. Trimming removed 2 bases from V and 4 bases from J; junction bases left unmatched: 11. CDR1 and CDR2 from the germline V gene are SGHVS and FNYEAQ. The CDR3 is 18 residues long. In DNA form, the CDR3 reads TGTGCCAGCAGCTTACCTTATGACAGGGGGCGAGAAGGAAACACCATATATTTT. Residues: CASSLPYDRGREGNTIYF.

V gene TRBV20-1 combines with J gene TRBJ1-2; 9 bases are a match to TRBD1. This CDR3 has 17 amino acids. Unmatched junction bases numbered 18, after V lost 5 bases and J lost 5 bases. Germline V CDR1 and CDR2: DFQATT, SNEGSKA (reference sequence). The CDR3 loop is CSAGKQGAHTFRYGYTF. The CDR3 DNA reads TGCAGTGCTGGAAAACAGGGGGCGCATACTTTCCGGTATGGCTACACCTTC.

This clonotype was counted at least ten times. The chain is built from TRBV12-3 or TRBV12-4 and TRBJ1-1; TRBD1 agrees at 7 bases. The CDR3 sequence is 13 residues long. V shed 7 bases and J 6 bases; nucleotides not matched to a gene: 8. CDR3 nucleotide sequence: TGTGCCAGCAATCGACAGGGAAACGCTGAAGCTTTCTTT. Amino acid sequence: CASNRQGNAEAFF.

V and J are TRBV7-2 and TRBJ2-1; D might be TRBD1 (6 bases). This CDR3 is built from 13 residues. V was cut by 5 bases and J by 11 bases, with 16 bases left in between. Germline lookup yields CDR1 SGHTA and CDR2 FQGNSA. CDR3: CASSPQGMGQQFF. The CDR3 region has the DNA TGTGCCAGCAGCCCCCAGGGGATGGGACAGCAGTTCTTC.

This clonotype is a singleton in its sample. Written as DNA, the CDR3 is TGTGCCAGCAGCCCCGACAGGGGAAGTTCACCCCTCCACTTT. It encodes CASSPDRGSSPLHF. The V call is TRBV12-3 or TRBV12-4, the J call TRBJ1-6, with 8 bases that match TRBD1. Trimming took 6 bases from V and 9 from J; bases not matched to a gene: 7. This CDR3 contains 14 residues.

The J gene is TRBJ2-3, the V gene TRBV5-1; D remains unclear. The CDR3 contains 14 residues. Deletions cut 4 bases from V and 6 bases from J, with 15 bases between. Germline CDR1 is SGHRS and CDR2 is YFSETQ. CDR3 sequence (DNA): TGCGCCAGCAGCCCGGTGGTGGCTAGGGATACGCAGTATTTT. Translated, it gives CASSPVVARDTQYF.

The chain uses TRBV6-1 and TRBJ2-7; TRBD1 matches 8 bases. The CDR3 consists of 17 residues. CDR1 is MNHNS and CDR2 is SASEGT in the germline V gene. V shed 5 bases, J shed 4 bases, and the junction held 16 bases outside the gene matches. Here the CDR3 DNA reads TGTGCCAGCAGTCAAGATGGGTATAGGACAGGGCCATACGAGCAGTACTTC. Amino acid sequence: CASSQDGYRTGPYEQYF.